This T cell receptor beta chain stems from a study of regulatory T cells in long-lasting Graves disease (dated by TCRdb to 2020 to 2023). About the full investigation: To count as having persistent Graves' disease, a patient had to have received antithyroid drug treatment for over 5 years with TSH receptor autoantibodies remaining persistently positive. This study used TCR sequencing and RNA sequencing of peripheral blood to compare persistent Graves' disease patients against newly diagnosed Graves' disease patients. The study was conducted in China and was registered as a clinical trial. A total of 33 samples underwent TCR sequencing: approximately 13 from persistent and about 20 from newly diagnosed Graves' disease patients. Persistent Graves' disease patients in the clinical cohort had taken antithyroid drugs for roughly ten years on average.

Paper-wide results and their limitations: Peripheral blood alone was examined, since thyroid tissue, which constituted the primary lesion, could not be accessed. Persistent Graves' disease patients showed lower TCR Shannon entropy and fewer highly expanded clones than newly diagnosed patients, suggesting clonal expansion. Sequencing and analysis were restricted to the TCR beta chain. The authors noted that the small sample size was a limitation that may lower accuracy. Persistent patients shared more public clonotypes among themselves (around 3,000) than newly diagnosed patients did (nearly 1,000).

Interpreted using the paper, the time point label stands for: persistent/refractory GD, antithyroid drugs over 5 years with positive TRAb. For both TCR sequencing and RNA sequencing, RNA was extracted from PBMCs using TRIzol. The diagnosis of Graves' disease was made according to American Thyroid Association guidelines. Patients for the study were recruited at an endocrinology department in Xi'an, China. Each patient gave about 9.1 milliliters of peripheral blood, collected in an EDTA anticoagulant tube. Ficoll Paque Plus density gradient separation was used to isolate PBMCs, and no further T cell sorting was done. An Agilent 2100 Bioanalyzer and agarose gel were used to check RNA quality, and a NanoDrop 2000 was used to measure RNA concentration. In regard to this clonotype: Its antigen remains unidentified. It may be a read error: a sequence one base away is much more abundant.

The method was multiplex PCR. The instrument given in TCRdb is Illumina HiSeq 4000. To build TCR beta libraries, CDR3 regions were amplified by Arm-PCR using iRepertoire HTBI primers. PCR products were gel purified before sequencing. Regarding the original processing steps: A total of roughly 58 TRBV and 14 TRBJ segments were identified across samples and were used for gene usage analysis of CDR3 amino acid clonotypes. COPE and FqMerger were used to merge the filtered high-quality paired reads into contigs. BLAST was used to align contigs to IMGT TRBV, TRBD and TRBJ reference genes, with CDR3 defined following IMGT. Any clonotype with a frequency above 0.1% was counted as a highly expanded clone. Shannon entropy served as the measure of repertoire diversity, while the Gini coefficient captured V-J evenness. A clonotype was considered public if more than one individual shared it. The raw public data were reprocessed by TCRdb itself: fastp quality trimming at Q25, MiXCR clonotype calling, in-frame beta chains only. All rows with the same CDR3 protein become a single entry with the most common DNA and genes. TCRdb's processing, not the authors' own work, is the source of the V and J calls. This sample is represented by nearly 350,000 distinct CDR3 sequences; around a fifth of them were singletons. The top ten clonotypes cover 25% to 35% of the sample.

This clonotype was obtained from a female donor with Graves disease. Sequenced material: peripheral blood mononuclear cells (PBMCs), taken when the disease was refractory, from a patient treated with antithyroid drugs.

The base sequence is TGTGCCAGCAGCTTAGCCGGGACCTCAAGGAGCACTGAAGCTTTCTTT. It translates as CASSLAGTSRSTEAFF. The rearranged chain carries TRBV11-2 and TRBJ1-1; 5 matching bases give a weak D call of TRBD1. V loses 1 base, J loses 4 bases, and the germline ends lie 16 bases apart. The germline V gene encodes CDR1 SGHAT and CDR2 FQNNGV. The CDR3 runs 16 amino acids, cysteine and phenylalanine included. Only the CDR3 region is kept as DNA, spanning 48 bases read in frame from base 1.